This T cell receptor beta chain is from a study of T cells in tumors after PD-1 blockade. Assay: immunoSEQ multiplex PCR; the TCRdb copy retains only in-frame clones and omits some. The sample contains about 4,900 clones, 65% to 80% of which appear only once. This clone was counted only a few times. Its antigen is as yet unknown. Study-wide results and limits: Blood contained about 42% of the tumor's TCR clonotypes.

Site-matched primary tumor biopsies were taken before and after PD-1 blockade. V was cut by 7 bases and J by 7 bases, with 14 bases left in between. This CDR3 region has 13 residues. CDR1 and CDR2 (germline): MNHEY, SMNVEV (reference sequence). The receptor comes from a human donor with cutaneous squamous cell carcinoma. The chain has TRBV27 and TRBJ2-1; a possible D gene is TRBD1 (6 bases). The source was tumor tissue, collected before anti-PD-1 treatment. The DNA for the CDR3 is TGTGCCAGCATCCGGGACAACGGGAATGAGCAGTTCTTC. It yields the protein CASIRDNGNEQFF.